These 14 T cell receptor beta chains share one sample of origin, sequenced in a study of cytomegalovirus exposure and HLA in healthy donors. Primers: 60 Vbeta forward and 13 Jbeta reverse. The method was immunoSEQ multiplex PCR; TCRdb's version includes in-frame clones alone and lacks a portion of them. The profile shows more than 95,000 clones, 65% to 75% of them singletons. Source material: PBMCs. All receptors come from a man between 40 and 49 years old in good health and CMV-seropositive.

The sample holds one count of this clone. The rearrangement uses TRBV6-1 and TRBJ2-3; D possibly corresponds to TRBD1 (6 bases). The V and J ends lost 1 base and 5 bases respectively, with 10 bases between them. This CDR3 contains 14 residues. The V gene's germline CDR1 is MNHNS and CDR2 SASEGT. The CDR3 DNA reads TGTGCCAGCAGTGAAGGGGACAAACTAGATACGCAGTATTTT. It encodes CASSEGDKLDTQYF.

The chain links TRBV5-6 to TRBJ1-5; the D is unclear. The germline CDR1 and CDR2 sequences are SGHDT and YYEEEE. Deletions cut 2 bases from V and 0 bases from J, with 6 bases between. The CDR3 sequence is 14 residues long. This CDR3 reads CASSFFRSNQPQHF. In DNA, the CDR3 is TGTGCCAGCAGCTTTTTCCGTAGCAATCAGCCCCAGCATTTT.

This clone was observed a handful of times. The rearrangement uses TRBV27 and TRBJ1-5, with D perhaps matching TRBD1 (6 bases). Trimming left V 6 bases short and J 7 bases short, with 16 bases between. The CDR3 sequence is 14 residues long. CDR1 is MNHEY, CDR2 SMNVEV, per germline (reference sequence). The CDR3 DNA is TGTGCCAGCAGCCCAGGACAGATCCGCCAGCCCCAGCATTTT. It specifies CASSPGQIRQPQHF.

The CDR3 nucleotides are TGTGCCAGCAGTTCCCGGACAGGAGACAACTATGGCTACACCTTC. This sequence encodes CASSSRTGDNYGYTF. The gene calls are TRBV25-1 and TRBJ1-2; 7 bases align to TRBD1. Germline CDR1 reads MGHDK; CDR2 reads SYGVNS. This CDR3 contains 15 residues. With 5 bases clipped from V and 2 bases from J, the junction kept 8 bases outside the gene matches.

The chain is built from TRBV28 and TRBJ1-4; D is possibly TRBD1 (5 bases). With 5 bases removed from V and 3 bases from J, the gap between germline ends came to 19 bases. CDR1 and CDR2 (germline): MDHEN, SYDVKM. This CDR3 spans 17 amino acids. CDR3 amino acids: CASSPLGRGDANEKLFF. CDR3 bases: TGTGCCAGCAGTCCCCTAGGAAGGGGCGATGCTAATGAAAAACTGTTTTTT.

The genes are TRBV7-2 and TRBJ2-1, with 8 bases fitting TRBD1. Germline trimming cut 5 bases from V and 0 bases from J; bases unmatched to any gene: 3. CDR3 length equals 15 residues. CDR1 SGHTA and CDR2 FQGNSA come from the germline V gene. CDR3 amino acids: CASSQTGDSYNEQFF. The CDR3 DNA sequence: TGTGCCAGCAGCCAGACAGGGGACTCCTACAATGAGCAGTTCTTC.

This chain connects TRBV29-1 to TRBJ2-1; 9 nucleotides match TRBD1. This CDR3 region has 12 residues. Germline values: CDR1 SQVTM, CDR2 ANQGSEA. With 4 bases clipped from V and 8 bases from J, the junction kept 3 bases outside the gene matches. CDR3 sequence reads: CSVGTGEDEQFF. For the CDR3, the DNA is TGCAGCGTTGGGACAGGGGAAGATGAGCAGTTCTTC.

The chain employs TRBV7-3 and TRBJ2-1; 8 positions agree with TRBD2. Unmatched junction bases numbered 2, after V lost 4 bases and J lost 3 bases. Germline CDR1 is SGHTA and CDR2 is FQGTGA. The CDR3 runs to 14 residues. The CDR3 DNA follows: TGTGCCAGCAGCTCAGCGGGGGACTACAATGAGCAGTTCTTC. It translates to CASSSAGDYNEQFF.

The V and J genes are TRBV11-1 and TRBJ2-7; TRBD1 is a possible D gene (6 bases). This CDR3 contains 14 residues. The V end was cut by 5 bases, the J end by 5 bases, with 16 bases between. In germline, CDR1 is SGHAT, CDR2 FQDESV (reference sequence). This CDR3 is CASSPSTGPHEQYF. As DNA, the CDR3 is TGTGCCAGCAGCCCCTCAACAGGGCCCCACGAGCAGTACTTC.

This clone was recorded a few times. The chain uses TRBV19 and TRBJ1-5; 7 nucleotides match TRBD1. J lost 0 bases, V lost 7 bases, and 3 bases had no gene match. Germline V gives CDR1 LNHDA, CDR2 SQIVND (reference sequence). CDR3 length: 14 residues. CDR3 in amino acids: CASTGTDSNQPQHF. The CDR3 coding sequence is TGTGCCAGTACCGGGACAGATAGCAATCAGCCCCAGCATTTT.

The CDR3 DNA sequence: TGCGCCAGCAGCGCGCCCGGGACAGGGTTTGGGCAAGAGACCCAGTACTTC. Protein product: CASSAPGTGFGQETQYF. This rearrangement joins TRBV5-1 to TRBJ2-5, with 9 bases that match TRBD1. CDR3 length: 17 amino acids. Trimming took 4 bases from V and 2 from J; bases not matched to a gene: 12. Germline CDR1 is SGHRS and CDR2 is YFSETQ.

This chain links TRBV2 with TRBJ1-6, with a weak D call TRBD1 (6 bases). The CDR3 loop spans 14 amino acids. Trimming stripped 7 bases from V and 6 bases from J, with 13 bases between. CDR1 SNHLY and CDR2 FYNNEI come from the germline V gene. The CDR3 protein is CASKPRQANSPLHF. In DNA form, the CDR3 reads TGTGCCAGCAAACCGCGACAGGCTAATTCACCCCTCCACTTT.

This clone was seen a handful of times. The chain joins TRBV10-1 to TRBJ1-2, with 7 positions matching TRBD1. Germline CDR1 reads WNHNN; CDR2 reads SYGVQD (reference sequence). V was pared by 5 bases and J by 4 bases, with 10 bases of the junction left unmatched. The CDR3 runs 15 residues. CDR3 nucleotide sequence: TGCGCCAGCAGTAACTCGACAGGGAAGGGCTATGGCTACACCTTC. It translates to CASSNSTGKGYGYTF.

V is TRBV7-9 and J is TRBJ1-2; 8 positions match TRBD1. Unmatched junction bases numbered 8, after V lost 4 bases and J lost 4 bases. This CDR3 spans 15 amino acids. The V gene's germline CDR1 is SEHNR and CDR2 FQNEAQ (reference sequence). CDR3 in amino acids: CASSSLDRGPYGYTF. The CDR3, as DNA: TGTGCCAGCAGCTCCCTTGACAGGGGACCCTATGGCTACACCTTC.